This T cell receptor beta chain was recorded in a study of response to subunit inactivated influenza vaccine. MiXCR, applied by TCRdb to the RT-PCR reads, yields one record per CDR3 protein. The repertoire holds a few hundred thousand distinct CDR3 sequences, around a fifth seen once, with approximately 10% in the top ten. This clonotype was found a few times. V lost 3 bases to trimming and J lost 4 bases; unmatched junction nucleotides: 6. There are 16 residues in the CDR3. Germline CDR1 and CDR2: SGHTA and FQGNSA. The source was PBMCs from blood, collected less than 22 months after vaccination. This clonotype was sampled from a man aged 50-75 years who received an inactivated influenza vaccine. The chain has TRBV7-2 and TRBJ1-2; 12 bases fit TRBD1. The CDR3 bases are TGTGCCAGCAGCTTCGCCGGGACAGGGGGCATCTATGGCTACACCTTC. Protein: CASSFAGTGGIYGYTF.